This is a list of T cell receptor gamma chains from one sample in a study of Vδ1+ human thymocytes. TCRdb reanalyzed the multiplex PCR reads using CATT. The repertoire includes 25,000 to 30,000 gamma-chain clones, roughly 20% of them detected once, and less than 2% sits in the top ten. Specimen: Vdelta1+ gamma-delta thymocytes from the thymus. Source of these receptors: a boy younger than two who had congenital heart surgery. Both conserved end residues are trimmed from each CDR3.

V gene	J gene	CDR3 protein
TRGV3	TRGJ1/TRGJ2	ATWERQGYYKKL
TRGV5	TRGJ1/TRGJ2	ATLDRYRKEDKKL
TRGV9	TRGJP	ALWEAKHSKELGKKIKV
TRGV9	TRGJ1/TRGJ2	ALWVGEKL
TRGV2	TRGJ1/TRGJ2	ATWDGLRKL
TRGV8	TRGJ1/TRGJ2	ATWDIYKKL
TRGV5	TRGJ1/TRGJ2	ATWDRPRSYKKL
TRGV3	TRGJ1/TRGJ2	ATWDRLIYYKKL
TRGV9	TRGJP2	ALCVRWIKT
TRGV9	TRGJ1/TRGJ2	ALWEVNLHKKL
TRGV9	TRGJ1/TRGJ2	ALWEVRFWKKL
TRGV3	TRGJ1/TRGJ2	ATWDGPKKL
TRGV4	TRGJP1	ATWDGLGFKI
TRGV3	TRGJP2	ATWDRPPKSSDWIKT
TRGV9	TRGJP1	ALWVYTTGWFKI
TRGV2	TRGJP1	ATWDGPATGWFKI
TRGV9	TRGJ1/TRGJ2	ALWEPNKKL
TRGV8	TRGJ1/TRGJ2	ATWDAKNYYKKL
TRGV8	TRGJP1	ATWVQDWFKI
TRGV2	TRGJ1/TRGJ2	ATWDGSKDPKKL
TRGV3	TRGJ1/TRGJ2	ATWVLINYYKKL
TRGV3	TRGJ1/TRGJ2	ATWVNYYKKL
TRGV2	TRGJ1/TRGJ2	ATWDGHKKL
TRGV9	TRGJ1/TRGJ2	ALWEPPRCKKL
TRGV5	TRGJP2	ATWDRRGDWIKT
TRGV2	TRGJ1/TRGJ2	ATWDGRHYYKKL
TRGV4	TRGJ1/TRGJ2	ATWTYYKKL
TRGV9	TRGJ1/TRGJ2	ALWEVAYYYKKL
TRGV9	TRGJ1/TRGJ2	ALWGPFPKKL
TRGV3	TRGJ1/TRGJ2	ATWDSHKL
TRGV4	TRGJ1/TRGJ2	ATWDERFSYKKL
TRGV5	TRGJ1/TRGJ2	ATWDRPPHYKKL
TRGV4	TRGJ1/TRGJ2	ATWDGLLTYYKKL
TRGV9	TRGJ1/TRGJ2	ALWEQNYYKKL
TRGV9	TRGJ1/TRGJ2	ALWDWVYYKKL
TRGV3	TRGJP2	ATWDRTSSDWIKT
TRGV9	TRGJP	ATLQELGKKIKV
TRGV5	TRGJ1/TRGJ2	ATWDRTNKKL
TRGV4	TRGJ1/TRGJ2	ATWDESKKL
TRGV3	TRGJ1/TRGJ2	ATWARGSNYYKKL
TRGV9	TRGJ1/TRGJ2	ALWEVVYKKL
TRGV9	TRGJP2	ALWEARDMRYSSDWIKT
TRGV9	TRGJ1/TRGJ2	ALWEVPSYYKKL
TRGV5	TRGJ1/TRGJ2	ATWDKGDYKKL
TRGV5	TRGJ1/TRGJ2	ATWDRLLYYKKL
TRGV2	TRGJ1/TRGJ2	ATWDGGYKKL